The sequence of this TCR beta chain was determined in a study of metastatic and nonmetastatic thyroid tumors. MiXCR re-clonotyped the PCR reads for TCRdb. The table shows 20,000 to 25,000 clones, with less than 45% occurring only once. This clone was observed a handful of times. The CDR3 length is 13 residues. Trimming took off 8 bases at V and 8 bases at J, with 18 bases between the two ends. CDR1 is MRHNA, CDR2 SNTAGT, per germline. All patients were untreated before thyroid surgery. The sequence came from a male donor with papillary thyroid cancer or a benign thyroid nodule (not recorded which). Some clones in this sample may be carry-over from other donors' samples. The sample was blood. V usage is TRBV6-4 and J usage is TRBJ1-2; TRBD1 might be the D (6 bases). The CDR3 loop reads CASRGSGAEGYTF. The DNA for the CDR3 is TGTGCCAGCCGGGGGTCAGGGGCGGAGGGCTACACCTTC.